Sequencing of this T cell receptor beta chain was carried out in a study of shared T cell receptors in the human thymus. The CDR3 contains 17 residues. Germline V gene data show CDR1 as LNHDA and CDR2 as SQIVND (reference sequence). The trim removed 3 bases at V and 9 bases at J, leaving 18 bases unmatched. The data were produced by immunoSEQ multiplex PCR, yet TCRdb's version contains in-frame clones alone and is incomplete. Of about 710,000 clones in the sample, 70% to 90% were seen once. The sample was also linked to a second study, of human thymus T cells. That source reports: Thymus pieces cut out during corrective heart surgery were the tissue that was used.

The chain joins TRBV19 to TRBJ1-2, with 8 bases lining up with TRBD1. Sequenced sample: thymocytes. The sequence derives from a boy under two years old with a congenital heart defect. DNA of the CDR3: TGTGCCAGTAGTATTTTGAAGGGACAGGATGGGGAAGGGAGCTACACCTTC. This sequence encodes CASSILKGQDGEGSYTF.